These T cell receptor beta chains were read from a single sample in a study of blood T cell repertoires in COVID-19. Assay used: immunoSEQ multiplex PCR; TCRdb lists only in-frame clones, some missing. The sample lists some 210,000 clones; over 70% were seen once. Sequencing was carried out using peripheral blood. Receptors originate from a man in his forties or fifties with active or convalescent COVID-19. Both conserved end residues are part of each CDR3. A D gene is named only where the DNA matches it firmly. Rows give clone size only sometimes, using once, few, many, or a class for an expanded clone.

NA	TRBJ2-7	NA	TRBV2	TGTGCCAGCGATAACAGAGAGCAGTACTTC	CASDNREQYF
NA	TRBJ2-5	NA	TRBV7-2	TGTGCCAGCAGCTTCACCCGGAGGGGAGAGACCCAGTACTTC	CASSFTRRGETQYF
NA	TRBJ1-2	NA	TRBV30	TGTGCCTCAACCCGACAGATTATCTACACCTTC	CASTRQIIYTF
NA	TRBJ1-2	NA	TRBV28	TGTGCCAGCAGTTGGTCCGGACTGCCTCTTGGTTACACCTTC	CASSWSGLPLGYTF
TRBD1	TRBJ2-1	NA	TRBV11-3	TGTGCCAGCAGCTTAGCGGGCAGGGGGCGAGACAATGAGCAGTTCTTC	CASSLAGRGRDNEQFF
NA	TRBJ1-4	NA	TRBV6-5	TGTGCCAGCGGGAGGGGCGGTAATGAAAAACTGTTTTTT	CASGRGGNEKLFF
NA	TRBJ1-5	few	TRBV21-1	TGTGCCAGCAGCAAAAGGGCAGGGCGGGATGCCAATCAGCCCCAGCATTTT	CASSKRAGRDANQPQHF
TRBD1	TRBJ1-5	NA	TRBV5-1	TGCGCCAGCAGCCGCCGGGACAGGGGGTCTAAGCCCCAGCATTTT	CASSRRDRGSKPQHF
TRBD1	TRBJ2-7	NA	TRBV6-5	TGTGCCAGCAGAACGCTGACAGGGGGTCGCAACGAGCAGTACTTC	CASRTLTGGRNEQYF
NA	TRBJ2-7	NA	TRBV28	TGTGCCAGCAGTGGCAGGGCACAGGACTTC	CASSGRAQDF
TRBD1	TRBJ1-2	NA	TRBV30	TGTGCCTGGAGCGCGACAGGGGCTAACTATGGCTACACCTTC	CAWSATGANYGYTF
TRBD1	TRBJ1-2	once	TRBV7-9	TGTGCCAGCAGCCAGGACAGGGTTAGCGGCTACACCTTC	CASSQDRVSGYTF
NA	TRBJ1-1	NA	TRBV11-2	TGTGCCAGCAGCTTAGATCTGGGGAGGGGGGCTAACACTGAAGCTTTCTTT	CASSLDLGRGANTEAFF
NA	TRBJ2-4	NA	TRBV2	TGTGCCAGCAGTGTCGTATTGGCCAAAAACATTCAGTACTTC	CASSVVLAKNIQYF